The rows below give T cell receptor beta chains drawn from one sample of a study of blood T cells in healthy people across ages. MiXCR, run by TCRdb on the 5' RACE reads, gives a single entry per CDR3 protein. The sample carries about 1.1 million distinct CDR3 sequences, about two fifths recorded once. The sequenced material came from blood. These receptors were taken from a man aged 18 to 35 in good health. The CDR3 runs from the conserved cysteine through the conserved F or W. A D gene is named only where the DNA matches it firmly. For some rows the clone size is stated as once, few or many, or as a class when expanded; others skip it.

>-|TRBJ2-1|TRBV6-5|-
TGTGCCAGCAGTTACGCGACCTGGAAAGAGCAGTTCTTC
CASSYATWKEQFF
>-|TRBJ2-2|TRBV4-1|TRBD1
TGCGCCAGCAGCCAAGAGGGACAGGCGAACACCGGGGAGCTGTTTTTT
CASSQEGQANTGELFF
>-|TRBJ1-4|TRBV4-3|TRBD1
TGCGCCAGCAGCCAGAGACAGGGGACTCTTAATGAAAAACTGTTTTTT
CASSQRQGTLNEKLFF
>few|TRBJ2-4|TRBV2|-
TGTGCCAGCAGTGCCGGGACGCCCAACATTCAGTACTTC
CASSAGTPNIQYF
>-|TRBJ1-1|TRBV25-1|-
TGTGCCAGCCCAGGTATCCCGAACACTGAAGCTTTCTTT
CASPGIPNTEAFF
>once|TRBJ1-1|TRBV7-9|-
TGTGCCAGCATGGAGGACATAAACACTGAAGCTTTCTTT
CASMEDINTEAFF
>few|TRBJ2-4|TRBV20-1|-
TGCAGTGCCCCAAAGGGATCGGGGGATCCCACCCAGGGCATTCAGTACTTC
CSAPKGSGDPTQGIQYF
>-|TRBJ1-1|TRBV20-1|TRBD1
TGCAGTGCCCGACAGGGGAGTCCTGAAGCTTTCTTT
CSARQGSPEAFF
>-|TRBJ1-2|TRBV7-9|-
TGTGCCAGCAGCTCAGCCGTGGCAGTCTATGGCTACACCTTC
CASSSAVAVYGYTF
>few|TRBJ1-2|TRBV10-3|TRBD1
TGTGCCATCAGTGAGAAATCAGGGGGTGGCTACACCTTC
CAISEKSGGGYTF
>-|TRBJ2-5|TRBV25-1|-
TGTGCCAGCAGTGAGCAGCTGTGGTACCAAGAGACCCAGTACTTC
CASSEQLWYQETQYF
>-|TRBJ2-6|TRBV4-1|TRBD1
TGCGCCAGCAGCCAAATACAGGGGGGAGAAGCTGGGGCCAACGTCCTGACTTTC
CASSQIQGGEAGANVLTF
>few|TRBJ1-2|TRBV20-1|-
TGCAGTCCGCTAGAGGGGGGGGTGGACTATGGCTACACCTTC
CSPLEGGVDYGYTF
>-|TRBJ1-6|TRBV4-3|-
TGCGCCAGCAGCCAAGATTTCCCTTCCCAGCCCAGACTTATTTATAATTCACCCCTCCACTTT
CASSQDFPSQPRLIYNSPLHF
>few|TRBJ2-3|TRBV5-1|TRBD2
TGCGCCGCGCGGACTAGCGGGGGTACCACAGATACGCAGTATTTT
CAARTSGGTTDTQYF
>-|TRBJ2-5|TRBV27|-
TGTGCCAGCAGTTTTCGGACAGTGGGGTTGGAGACCCAGTACTTC
CASSFRTVGLETQYF
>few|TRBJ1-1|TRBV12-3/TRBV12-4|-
TGTGCCAGCAGTCTCCACAGATCCGAAGCTTTCTTT
CASSLHRSEAFF
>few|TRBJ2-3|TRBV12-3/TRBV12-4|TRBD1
TGTGCCAGCAGCCCTCAGGACAGGGGGTACACAGATACGCAGTATTTT
CASSPQDRGYTDTQYF
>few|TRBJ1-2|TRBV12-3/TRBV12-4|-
TGTGCCAGCAGGCCCTCCGGGACGGATGTCTATGGCTACACCTTC
CASRPSGTDVYGYTF
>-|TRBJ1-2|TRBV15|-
TGTGCCACCAGTCCTAGACAGCCCCTTGGCTATGGCTACACCTTC
CATSPRQPLGYGYTF
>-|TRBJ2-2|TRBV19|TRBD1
TGTGCCAGTAGTCCAAGGGACAGGAAAACGAACACCGGGGAGCTGTTTTTT
CASSPRDRKTNTGELFF
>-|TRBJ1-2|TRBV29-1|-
TGCAGCGTTGCCCAGGGGCTCTATGGCTACACCTTC
CSVAQGLYGYTF
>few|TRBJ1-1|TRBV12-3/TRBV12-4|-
TGTGCCAGCAGTTTAGGCGTGAGGAACACTGAAGCTTTCTTT
CASSLGVRNTEAFF
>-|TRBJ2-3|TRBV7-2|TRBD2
TGTGCCAGCAGCCCGTGGGGGGGGGTCACAGATACGCAGTATTTT
CASSPWGGVTDTQYF
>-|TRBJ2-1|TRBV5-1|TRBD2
TGCGCCAGCAGCTCGGGACTAGCGGGGGGGCTGGGCATCGAGCAGTTCTTC
CASSSGLAGGLGIEQFF
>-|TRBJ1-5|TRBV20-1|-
TGCAGTGCTATGGACGTTTTGCAGGAGCCCCAGCATTTT
CSAMDVLQEPQHF
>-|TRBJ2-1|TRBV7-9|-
TGTGCCAGCAGCTTAGAAGAGGCCCGAAACAATGAGCAGTTCTTC
CASSLEEARNNEQFF
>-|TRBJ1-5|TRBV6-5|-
TGTGCCAGCAAGGTCTCGATTAATCAGCCCCAGCATTTT
CASKVSINQPQHF
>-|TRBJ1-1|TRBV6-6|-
TGTGCCGGCAGTTACCCCACCTGGGGAGAGAACACTGAAGCTTTCTTT
CAGSYPTWGENTEAFF
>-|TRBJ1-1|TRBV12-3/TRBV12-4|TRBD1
TGTGCCAGCAATACAGGGGGATTAGCTTTCTTT
CASNTGGLAFF
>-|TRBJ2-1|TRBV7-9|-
TGTGCCAGCAGCGTGACACCGGGACACGAAGACTTCCATGAGCAGTTCTTC
CASSVTPGHEDFHEQFF
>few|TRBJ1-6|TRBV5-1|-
TGCGCCAGCAGCTTGTACGGGGCCGGTAATTCACCCCTCCACTTT
CASSLYGAGNSPLHF
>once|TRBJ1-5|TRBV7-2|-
TGTGCCAGCAGCTTAAATCGCAGGCTTAATCAGCCCCAGCATTTT
CASSLNRRLNQPQHF
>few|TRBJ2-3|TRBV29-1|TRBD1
TGCAGCGTTGAAGGTCCAGAGGACAGGGGGTTAGATACGCAGTATTTT
CSVEGPEDRGLDTQYF
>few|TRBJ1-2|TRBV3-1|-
TGTGCCAGCAGCCAAGATGCAGGGCTCGGAAACGGCTACACCTTC
CASSQDAGLGNGYTF
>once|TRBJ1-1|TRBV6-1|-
TGTGCCAGCGGTGAACAGGGAGGACGGACTGAAGCTTTCTTT
CASGEQGGRTEAFF
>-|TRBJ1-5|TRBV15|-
TGTGCCACCAGCAGAGTCCAGATTACTAGCAATCAGCCCCAGCATTTT
CATSRVQITSNQPQHF
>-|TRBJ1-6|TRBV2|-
TGTGCCAGCAGTGCGACTCTGGTCTCACCCCTCCACTTT
CASSATLVSPLHF
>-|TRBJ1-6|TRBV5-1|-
TGCGCCAGCAGCGTGTCGACAGGAAGTAATTCACCCCTCCACTTT
CASSVSTGSNSPLHF
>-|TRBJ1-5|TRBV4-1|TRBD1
TGCGCCAGCAGCCAAGGACTGACAGGGGCATTTCAGCCCCAGCATTTT
CASSQGLTGAFQPQHF
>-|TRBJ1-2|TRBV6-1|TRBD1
TGTGCCAGCAGTGAAGCTGAGGCAGGGGGCCTTATACACTATGGCTACACCTTC
CASSEAEAGGLIHYGYTF
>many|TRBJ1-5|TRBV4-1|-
TGTGCCAGCAGCCAAGAGAATCAGCCCCAGCATTTT
CASSQENQPQHF
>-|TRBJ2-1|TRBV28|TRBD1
TGTGCCACCAGAACAGGGGCCTACAATGAGCAGTTCTTC
CATRTGAYNEQFF
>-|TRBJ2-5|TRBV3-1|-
TGTGCCAGCAGCCTGGGCTGGTCCCAGTACTTC
CASSLGWSQYF
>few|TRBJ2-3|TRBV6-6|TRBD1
TGTGCCAGCAGTTACTCGATTGGCAGGGGGCGGTCAGATACGCAGTATTTT
CASSYSIGRGRSDTQYF